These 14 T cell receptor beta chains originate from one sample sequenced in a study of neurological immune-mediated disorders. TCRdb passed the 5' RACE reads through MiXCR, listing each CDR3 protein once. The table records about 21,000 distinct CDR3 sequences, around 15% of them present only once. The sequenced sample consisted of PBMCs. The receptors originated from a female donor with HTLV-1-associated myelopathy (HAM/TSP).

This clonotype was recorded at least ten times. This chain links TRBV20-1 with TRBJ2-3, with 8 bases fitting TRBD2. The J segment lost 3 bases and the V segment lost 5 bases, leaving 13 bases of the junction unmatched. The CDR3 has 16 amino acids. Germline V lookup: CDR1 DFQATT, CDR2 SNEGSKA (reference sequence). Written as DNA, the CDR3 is TGCAGTGCTTGGACTAGCTCCTTAGGAAGGACAGATACGCAGTATTTT. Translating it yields CSAWTSSLGRTDTQYF.

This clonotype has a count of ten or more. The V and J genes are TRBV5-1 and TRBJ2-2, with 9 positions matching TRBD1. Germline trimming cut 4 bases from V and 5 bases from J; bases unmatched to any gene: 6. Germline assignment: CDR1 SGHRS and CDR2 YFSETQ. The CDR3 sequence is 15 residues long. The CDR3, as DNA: TGCGCCAGCAGCCAAGAGGGACAGGGAACCGGGGAGCTGTTTTTT. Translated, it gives CASSQEGQGTGELFF. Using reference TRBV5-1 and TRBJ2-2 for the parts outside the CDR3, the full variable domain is KAGVTQTPRYLIKTRGQQVTLSCSPISGHRSVSWYQQTPGQGLQFLFEYFSETQRNKGNFPGRFSGRQFSNSRSEMNVSTLELGDSALYLCASSQEGQGTGELFFGEGSRLTVL.

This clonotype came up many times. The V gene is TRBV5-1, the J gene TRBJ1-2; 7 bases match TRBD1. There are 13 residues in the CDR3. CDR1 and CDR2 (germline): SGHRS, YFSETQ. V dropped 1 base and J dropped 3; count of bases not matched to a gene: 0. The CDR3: CASSLTGDYGYTF. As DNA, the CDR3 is TGCGCCAGCAGCTTGACAGGGGACTATGGCTACACCTTC. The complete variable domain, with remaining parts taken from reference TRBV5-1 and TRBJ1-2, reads KAGVTQTPRYLIKTRGQQVTLSCSPISGHRSVSWYQQTPGQGLQFLFEYFSETQRNKGNFPGRFSGRQFSNSRSEMNVSTLELGDSALYLCASSLTGDYGYTFGSGTRLTVV.

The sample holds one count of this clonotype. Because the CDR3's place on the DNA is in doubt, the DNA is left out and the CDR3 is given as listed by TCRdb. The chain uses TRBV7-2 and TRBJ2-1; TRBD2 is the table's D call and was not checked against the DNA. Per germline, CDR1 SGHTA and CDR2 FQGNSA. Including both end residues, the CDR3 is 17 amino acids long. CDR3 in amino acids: CASSFYICSASLNEQFF.

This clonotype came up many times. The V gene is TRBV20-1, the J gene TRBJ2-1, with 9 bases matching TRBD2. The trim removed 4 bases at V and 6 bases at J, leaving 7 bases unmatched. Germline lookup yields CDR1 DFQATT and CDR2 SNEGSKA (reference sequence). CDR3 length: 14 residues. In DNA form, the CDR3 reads TGCAGTGCTATTGCGGGGGGGCAGGTCAATGAGCAGTTCTTC. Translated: CSAIAGGQVNEQFF.

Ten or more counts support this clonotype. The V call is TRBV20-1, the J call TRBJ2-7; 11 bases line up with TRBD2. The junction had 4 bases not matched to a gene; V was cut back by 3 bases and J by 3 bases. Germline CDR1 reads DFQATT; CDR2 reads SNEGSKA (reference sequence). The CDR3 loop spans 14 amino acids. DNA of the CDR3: TGCAGTGCTAGGGTAGCGGGAGGGATCTACGAGCAGTACTTC. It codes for CSARVAGGIYEQYF.

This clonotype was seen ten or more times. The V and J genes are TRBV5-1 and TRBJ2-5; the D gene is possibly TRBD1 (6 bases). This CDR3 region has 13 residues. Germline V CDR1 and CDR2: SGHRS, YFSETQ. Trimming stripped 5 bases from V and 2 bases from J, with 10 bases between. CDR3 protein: CASRFGQQETQYF. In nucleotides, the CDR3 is TGCGCCAGCAGGTTTGGACAGCAAGAGACCCAGTACTTC.

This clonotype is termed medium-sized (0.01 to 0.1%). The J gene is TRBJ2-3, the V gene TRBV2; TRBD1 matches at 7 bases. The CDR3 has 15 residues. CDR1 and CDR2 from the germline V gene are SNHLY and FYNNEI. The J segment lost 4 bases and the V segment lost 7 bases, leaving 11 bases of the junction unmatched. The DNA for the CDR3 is TGTGCCAGCACCAACAGGGACAGTGGCTCAGATACGCAGTATTTT. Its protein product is CASTNRDSGSDTQYF.

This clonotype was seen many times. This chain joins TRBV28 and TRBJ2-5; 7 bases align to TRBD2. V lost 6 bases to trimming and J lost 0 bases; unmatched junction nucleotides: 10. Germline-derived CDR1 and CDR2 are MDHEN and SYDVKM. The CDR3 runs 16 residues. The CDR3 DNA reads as TGTGCCAGCAGCCGGCTAGCGGCCTCGTACCAAGAGACCCAGTACTTC. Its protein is CASSRLAASYQETQYF.

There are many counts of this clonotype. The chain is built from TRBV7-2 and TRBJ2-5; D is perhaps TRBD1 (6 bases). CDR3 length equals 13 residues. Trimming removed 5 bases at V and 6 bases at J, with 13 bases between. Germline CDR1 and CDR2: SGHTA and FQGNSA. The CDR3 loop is CASSVNRAKTQYF. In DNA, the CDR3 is TGTGCCAGCAGCGTAAACAGGGCCAAGACCCAGTACTTC.

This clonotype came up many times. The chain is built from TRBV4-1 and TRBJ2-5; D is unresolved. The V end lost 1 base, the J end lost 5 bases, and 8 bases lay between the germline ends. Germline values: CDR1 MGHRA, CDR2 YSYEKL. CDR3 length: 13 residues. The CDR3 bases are TGCGCCAGCAGCCAAGTAGCCAGGGAGACCCAGTACTTC. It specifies CASSQVARETQYF.

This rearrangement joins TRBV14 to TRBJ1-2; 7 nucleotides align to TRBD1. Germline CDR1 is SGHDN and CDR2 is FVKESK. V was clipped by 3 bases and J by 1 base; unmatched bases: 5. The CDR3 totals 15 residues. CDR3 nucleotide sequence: TGTGCCAGCAGCCAGAAGTCAGGGGGTAACTATGGCTACACCTTC. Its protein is CASSQKSGGNYGYTF. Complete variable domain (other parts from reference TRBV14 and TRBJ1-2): EAGVTQFPSHSVIEKGQTVTLRCDPISGHDNLYWYRRVMGKEIKFLLHFVKESKQDESGMPNNRFLAERTGGTYSTLKVQPAELEDSGVYFCASSQKSGGNYGYTFGSGTRLTVV.

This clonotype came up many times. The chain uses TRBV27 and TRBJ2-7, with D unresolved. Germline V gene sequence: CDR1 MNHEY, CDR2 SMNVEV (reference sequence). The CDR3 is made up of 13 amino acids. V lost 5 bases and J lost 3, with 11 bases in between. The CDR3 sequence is CASSPRHGYEQYF. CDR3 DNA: TGTGCCAGCAGTCCCCGTCACGGCTACGAGCAGTACTTC.

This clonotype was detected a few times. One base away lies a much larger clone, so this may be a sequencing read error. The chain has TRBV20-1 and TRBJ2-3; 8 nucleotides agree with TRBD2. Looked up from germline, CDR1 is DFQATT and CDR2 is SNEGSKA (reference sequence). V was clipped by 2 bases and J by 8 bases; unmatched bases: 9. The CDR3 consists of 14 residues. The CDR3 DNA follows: TGCAGTGCTAGAAGCGAGCGGGAGTATGCTACGCAGTATTTT. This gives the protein CSARSEREYATQYF.